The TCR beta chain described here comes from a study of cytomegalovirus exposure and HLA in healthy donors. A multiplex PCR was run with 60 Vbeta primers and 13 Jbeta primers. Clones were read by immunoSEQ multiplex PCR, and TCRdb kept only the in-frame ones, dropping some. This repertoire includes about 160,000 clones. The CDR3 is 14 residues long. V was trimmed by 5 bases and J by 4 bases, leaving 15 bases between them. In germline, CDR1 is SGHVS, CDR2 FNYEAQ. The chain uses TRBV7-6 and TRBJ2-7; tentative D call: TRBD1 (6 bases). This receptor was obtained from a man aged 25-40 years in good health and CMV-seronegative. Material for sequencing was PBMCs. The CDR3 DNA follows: TGTGCCAGCAGCATTGAGACAGGAGGATACGAGCAGTACTTC. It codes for CASSIETGGYEQYF.